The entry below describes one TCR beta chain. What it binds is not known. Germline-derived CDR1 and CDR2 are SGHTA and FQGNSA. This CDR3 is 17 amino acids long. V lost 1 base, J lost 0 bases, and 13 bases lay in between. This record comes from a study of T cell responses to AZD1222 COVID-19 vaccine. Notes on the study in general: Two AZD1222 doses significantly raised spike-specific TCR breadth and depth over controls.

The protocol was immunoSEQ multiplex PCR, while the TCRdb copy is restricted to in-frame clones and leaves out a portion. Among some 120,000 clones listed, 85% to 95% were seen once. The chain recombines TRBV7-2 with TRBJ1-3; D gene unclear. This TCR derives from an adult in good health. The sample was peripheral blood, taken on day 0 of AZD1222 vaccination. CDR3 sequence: CASSLVGPIGSGNTIYF. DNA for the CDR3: TGTGCCAGCAGCTTAGTTGGACCGATTGGCTCTGGAAACACCATATATTTT.